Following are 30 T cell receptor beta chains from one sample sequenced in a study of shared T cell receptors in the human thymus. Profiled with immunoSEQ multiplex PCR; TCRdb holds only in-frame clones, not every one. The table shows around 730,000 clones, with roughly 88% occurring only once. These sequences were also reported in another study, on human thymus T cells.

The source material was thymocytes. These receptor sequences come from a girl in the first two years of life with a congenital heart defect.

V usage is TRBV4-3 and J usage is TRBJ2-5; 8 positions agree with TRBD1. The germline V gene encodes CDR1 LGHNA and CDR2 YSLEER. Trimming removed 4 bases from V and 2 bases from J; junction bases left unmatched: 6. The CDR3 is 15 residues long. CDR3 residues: CASSRGQGMQETQYF. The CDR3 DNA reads TGCGCCAGCAGCCGAGGACAGGGAATGCAAGAGACCCAGTACTTC.

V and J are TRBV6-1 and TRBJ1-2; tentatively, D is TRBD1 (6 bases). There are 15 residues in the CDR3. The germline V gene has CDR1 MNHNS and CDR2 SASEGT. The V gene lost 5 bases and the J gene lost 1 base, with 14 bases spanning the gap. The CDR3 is CASSPVRGSNYGYTF. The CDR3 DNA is TGTGCCAGCAGTCCCGTTAGGGGGAGTAACTATGGCTACACCTTC.

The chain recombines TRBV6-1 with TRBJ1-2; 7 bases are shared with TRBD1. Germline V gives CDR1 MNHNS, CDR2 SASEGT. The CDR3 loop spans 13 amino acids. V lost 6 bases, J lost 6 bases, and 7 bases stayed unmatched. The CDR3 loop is CASSPWTGHGYTF. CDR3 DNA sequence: TGTGCCAGCAGCCCCTGGACAGGACATGGCTACACCTTC.

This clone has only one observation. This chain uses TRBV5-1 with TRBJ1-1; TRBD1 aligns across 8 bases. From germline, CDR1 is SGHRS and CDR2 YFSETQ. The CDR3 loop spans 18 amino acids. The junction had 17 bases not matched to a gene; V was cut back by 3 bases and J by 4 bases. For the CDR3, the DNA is TGCGCCAGCAGCTCGGGGGCCCGGAGGCAGGGGGCTGGCACTGAAGCTTTCTTT. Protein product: CASSSGARRQGAGTEAFF.

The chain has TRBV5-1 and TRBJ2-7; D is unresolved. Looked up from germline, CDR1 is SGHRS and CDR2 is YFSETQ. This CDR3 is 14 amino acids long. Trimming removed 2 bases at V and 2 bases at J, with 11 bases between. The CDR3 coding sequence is TGCGCCAGCAGCTTATTCGACAATACCTACGAGCAGTACTTC. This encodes CASSLFDNTYEQYF. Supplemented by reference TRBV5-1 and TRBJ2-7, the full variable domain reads KAGVTQTPRYLIKTRGQQVTLSCSPISGHRSVSWYQQTPGQGLQFLFEYFSETQRNKGNFPGRFSGRQFSNSRSEMNVSTLELGDSALYLCASSLFDNTYEQYFGPGTRLTVT.

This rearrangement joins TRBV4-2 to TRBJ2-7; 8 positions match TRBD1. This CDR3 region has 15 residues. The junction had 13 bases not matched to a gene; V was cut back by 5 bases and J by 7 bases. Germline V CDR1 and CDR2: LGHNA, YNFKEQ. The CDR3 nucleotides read TGTGCCAGCAGCAAGAACAGGGGGATTCCGCGGGAGCAGTACTTC. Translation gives CASSKNRGIPREQYF.

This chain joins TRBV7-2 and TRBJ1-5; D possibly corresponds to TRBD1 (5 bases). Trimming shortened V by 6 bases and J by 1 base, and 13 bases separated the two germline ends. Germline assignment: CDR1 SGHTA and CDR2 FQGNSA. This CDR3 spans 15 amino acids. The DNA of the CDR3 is TGTGCCAGCAGTTCAGGGTTGAGGAGCAATCAGCCCCAGCATTTT. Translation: CASSSGLRSNQPQHF.

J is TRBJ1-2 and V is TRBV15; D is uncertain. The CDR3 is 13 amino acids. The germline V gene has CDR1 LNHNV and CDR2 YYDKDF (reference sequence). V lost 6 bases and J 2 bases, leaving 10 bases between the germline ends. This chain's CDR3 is CATSRFRNYGYTF. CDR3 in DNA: TGTGCCACCAGTCGGTTCAGGAACTATGGCTACACCTTC.

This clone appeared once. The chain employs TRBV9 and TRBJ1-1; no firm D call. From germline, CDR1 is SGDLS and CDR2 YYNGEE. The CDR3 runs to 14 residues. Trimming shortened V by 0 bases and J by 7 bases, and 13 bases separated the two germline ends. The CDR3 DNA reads TGTGCCAGCAGCGTAGCTCTCGGTCACAGTGAAGCTTTCTTT. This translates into CASSVALGHSEAFF. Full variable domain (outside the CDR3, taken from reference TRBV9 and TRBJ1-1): DSGVTQTPKHLITATGQRVTLRCSPRSGDLSVYWYQQSLDQGLQFLIQYYNGEERAKGNILERFSAQQFPDLHSELNLSSLELGDSALYFCASSVALGHSEAFFGQGTRLTVV.

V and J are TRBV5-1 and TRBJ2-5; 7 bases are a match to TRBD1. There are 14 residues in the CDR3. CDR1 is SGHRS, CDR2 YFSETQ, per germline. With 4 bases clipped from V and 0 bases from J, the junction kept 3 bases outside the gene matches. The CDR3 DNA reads TGCGCCAGCAGCCGAACAGGGGACCAAGAGACCCAGTACTTC. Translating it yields CASSRTGDQETQYF. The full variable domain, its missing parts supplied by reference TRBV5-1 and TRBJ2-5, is KAGVTQTPRYLIKTRGQQVTLSCSPISGHRSVSWYQQTPGQGLQFLFEYFSETQRNKGNFPGRFSGRQFSNSRSEMNVSTLELGDSALYLCASSRTGDQETQYFGPGTRLLVL.

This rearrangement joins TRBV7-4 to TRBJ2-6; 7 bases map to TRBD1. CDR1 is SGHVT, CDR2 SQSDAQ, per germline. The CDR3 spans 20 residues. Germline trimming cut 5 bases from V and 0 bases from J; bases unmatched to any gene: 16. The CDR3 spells CASSPLDPGQLHSGANVLTF. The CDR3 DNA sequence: TGTGCCAGCAGCCCCCTCGACCCGGGACAGCTCCACTCTGGGGCCAACGTCCTGACTTTC.

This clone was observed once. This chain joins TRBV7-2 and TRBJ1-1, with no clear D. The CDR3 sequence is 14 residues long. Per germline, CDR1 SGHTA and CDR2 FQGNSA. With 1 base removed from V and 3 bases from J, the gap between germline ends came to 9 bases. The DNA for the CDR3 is TGTGCCAGCAGCTTAGTTCGGGAGGACACTGAAGCTTTCTTT. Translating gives CASSLVREDTEAFF.

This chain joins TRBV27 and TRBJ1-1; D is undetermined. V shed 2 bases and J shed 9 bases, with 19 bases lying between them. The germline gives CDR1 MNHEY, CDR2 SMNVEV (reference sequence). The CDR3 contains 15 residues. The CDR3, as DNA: TGTGCCAGCAGTTTAACCACCCCTAGAGATTTCAAAGCTTTCTTT. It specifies CASSLTTPRDFKAFF.

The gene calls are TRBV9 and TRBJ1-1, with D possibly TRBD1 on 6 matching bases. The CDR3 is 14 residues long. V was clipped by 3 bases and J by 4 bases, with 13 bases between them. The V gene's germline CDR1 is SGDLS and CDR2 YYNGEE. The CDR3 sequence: CASSAGQWATEAFF. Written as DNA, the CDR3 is TGTGCCAGCAGCGCCGGACAGTGGGCCACTGAAGCTTTCTTT.

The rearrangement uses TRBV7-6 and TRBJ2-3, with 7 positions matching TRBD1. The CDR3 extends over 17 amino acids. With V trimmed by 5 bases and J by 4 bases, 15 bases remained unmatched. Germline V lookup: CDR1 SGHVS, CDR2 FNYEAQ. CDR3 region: CASSLTHRGGGADTQYF. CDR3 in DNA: TGTGCCAGCAGCCTAACTCACAGGGGTGGTGGTGCAGATACGCAGTATTTT.

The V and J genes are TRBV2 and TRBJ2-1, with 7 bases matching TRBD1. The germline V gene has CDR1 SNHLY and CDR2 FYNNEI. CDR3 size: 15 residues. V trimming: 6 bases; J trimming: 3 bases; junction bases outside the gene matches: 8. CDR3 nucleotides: TGTGCCAGCAGACTGGACAGGAGTTACTACAATGAGCAGTTCTTC. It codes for CASRLDRSYYNEQFF.

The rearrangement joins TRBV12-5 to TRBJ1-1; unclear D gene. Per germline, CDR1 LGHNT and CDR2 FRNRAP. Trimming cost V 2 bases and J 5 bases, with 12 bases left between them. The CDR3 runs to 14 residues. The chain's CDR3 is CASGLTGIDTEAFF. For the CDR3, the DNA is TGTGCTAGTGGTTTGACCGGGATTGATACTGAAGCTTTCTTT.

The CDR3 sequence is CSVSRELNTEAFF. In nucleotides, the CDR3 is TGCAGCGTATCCAGGGAATTGAACACTGAAGCTTTCTTT. The chain joins TRBV29-1 to TRBJ1-1; maybe TRBD1 (5 bases). Between the trimmed V and J ends, which lost 6 bases and 0 bases, there was a span of 11 bases. CDR1 is SQVTM, CDR2 ANQGSEA, per germline. CDR3 size: 13 residues.

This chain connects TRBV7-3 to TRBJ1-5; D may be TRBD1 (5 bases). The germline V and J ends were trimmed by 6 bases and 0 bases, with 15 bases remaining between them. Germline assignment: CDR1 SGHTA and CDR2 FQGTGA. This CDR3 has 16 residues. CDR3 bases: TGTGCCAGCAGTCTCAGGGCCTCATATAGCAATCAGCCCCAGCATTTT. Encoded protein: CASSLRASYSNQPQHF.

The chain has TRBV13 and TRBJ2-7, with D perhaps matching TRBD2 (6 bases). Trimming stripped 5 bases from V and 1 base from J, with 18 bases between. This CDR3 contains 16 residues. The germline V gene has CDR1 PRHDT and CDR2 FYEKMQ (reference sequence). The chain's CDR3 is CASSHLRGIISYEQYF. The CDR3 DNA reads TGTGCCAGCAGCCATCTGCGGGGCATAATATCCTACGAGCAGTACTTC.

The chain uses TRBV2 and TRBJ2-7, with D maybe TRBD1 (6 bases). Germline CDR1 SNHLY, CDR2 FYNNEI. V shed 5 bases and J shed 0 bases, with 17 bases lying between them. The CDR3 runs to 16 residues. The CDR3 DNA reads TGTGCCAGCAGTACCACGGGACACCGAACCTCCTACGAGCAGTACTTC. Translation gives CASSTTGHRTSYEQYF.

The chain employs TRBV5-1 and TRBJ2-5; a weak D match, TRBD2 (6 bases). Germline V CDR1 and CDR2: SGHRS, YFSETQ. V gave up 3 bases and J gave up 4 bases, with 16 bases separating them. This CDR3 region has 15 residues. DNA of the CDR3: TGCGCCAGCAGCTCCCCCAGCGGGCGAGGAGAGACCCAGTACTTC. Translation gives CASSSPSGRGETQYF.

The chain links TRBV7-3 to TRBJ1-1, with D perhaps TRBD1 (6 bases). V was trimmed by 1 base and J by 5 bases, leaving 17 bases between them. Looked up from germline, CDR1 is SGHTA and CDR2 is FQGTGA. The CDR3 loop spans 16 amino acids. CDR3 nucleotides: TGTGCCAGCAGCTTAAGGGGTGGCAGGGGCGGTACTGAAGCTTTCTTT. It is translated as CASSLRGGRGGTEAFF.

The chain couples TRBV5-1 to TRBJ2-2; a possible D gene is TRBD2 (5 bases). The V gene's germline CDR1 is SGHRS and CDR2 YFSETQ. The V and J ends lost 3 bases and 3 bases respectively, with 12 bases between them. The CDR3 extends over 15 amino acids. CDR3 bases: TGCGCCAGCAGCTGGGCCGGGATACACACCGGGGAGCTGTTTTTT. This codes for CASSWAGIHTGELFF.

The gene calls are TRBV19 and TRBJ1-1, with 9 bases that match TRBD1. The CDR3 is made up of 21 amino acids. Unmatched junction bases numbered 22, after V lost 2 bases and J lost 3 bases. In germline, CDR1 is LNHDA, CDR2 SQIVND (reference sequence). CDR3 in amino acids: CASSIRAPGQGLSEGDTEAFF. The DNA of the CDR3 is TGTGCCAGTAGTATAAGGGCCCCGGGACAGGGATTATCCGAAGGGGACACTGAAGCTTTCTTT.

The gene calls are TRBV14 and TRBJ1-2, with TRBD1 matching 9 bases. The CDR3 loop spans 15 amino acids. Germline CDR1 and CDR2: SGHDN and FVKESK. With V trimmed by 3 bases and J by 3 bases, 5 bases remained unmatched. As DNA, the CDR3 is TGTGCCAGCAGCCAGGGACAGGGAAGTGACTATGGCTACACCTTC. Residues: CASSQGQGSDYGYTF.

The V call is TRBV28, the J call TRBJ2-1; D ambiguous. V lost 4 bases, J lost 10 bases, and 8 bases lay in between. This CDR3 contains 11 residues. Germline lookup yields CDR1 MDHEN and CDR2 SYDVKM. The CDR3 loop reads CASSSGGEQFF. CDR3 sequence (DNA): TGTGCCAGCAGTTCTGGTGGCGAGCAGTTCTTC.

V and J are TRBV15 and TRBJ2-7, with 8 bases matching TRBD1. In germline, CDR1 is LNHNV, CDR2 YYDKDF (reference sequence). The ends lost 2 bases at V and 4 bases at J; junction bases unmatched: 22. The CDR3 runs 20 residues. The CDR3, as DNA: TGTGCCACCAGCAGACACCCAGGGACAGGAGTTCCCAGAGGAATGTACGAGCAGTACTTC. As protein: CATSRHPGTGVPRGMYEQYF.

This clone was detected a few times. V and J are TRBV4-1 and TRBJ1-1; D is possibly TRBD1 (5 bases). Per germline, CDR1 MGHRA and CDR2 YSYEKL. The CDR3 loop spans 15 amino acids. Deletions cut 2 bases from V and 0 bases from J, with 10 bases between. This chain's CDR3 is CASSQPTEVNTEAFF. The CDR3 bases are TGCGCCAGCAGCCAACCGACAGAAGTGAACACTGAAGCTTTCTTT.

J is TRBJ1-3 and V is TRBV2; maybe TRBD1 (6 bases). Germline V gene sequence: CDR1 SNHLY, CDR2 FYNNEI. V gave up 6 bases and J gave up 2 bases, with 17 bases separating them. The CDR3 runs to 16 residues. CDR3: CASRGRRGTPGNTIYF. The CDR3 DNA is TGTGCCAGCAGGGGGCGTAGGGGGACACCTGGAAACACCATATATTTT.